Listed below are T cell receptor beta chains from one sample, sequenced in a study of blood T cell repertoires in COVID-19. Measured with immunoSEQ multiplex PCR; TCRdb has only the in-frame clones, and not every one. The sample has some 61,000 clones, about 88% seen once. Material for sequencing was peripheral blood. The source is a man in his sixties with acute or convalescent COVID-19. Both conserved end residues are part of each CDR3. D genes are given only for firm matches.

J: TRBJ2-5
V: TRBV27
D: TRBD1
DNA: TGTGCCAGCAGCTACAGGGGGGACCAAGAGACCCAGTACTTC
CDR3: CASSYRGDQETQYF

J: TRBJ2-5
V: TRBV11-1
D: TRBD1
DNA: TGTGCCAGCAGCCGACAGGGGGAGATTCAAGAGACCCAGTACTTC
CDR3: CASSRQGEIQETQYF

J: TRBJ2-1
V: TRBV7-2
D: -
DNA: TGTGCCAGCAGCCTCCGGTATGGCGGTTCCTACAATGAGCAGTTCTTC
CDR3: CASSLRYGGSYNEQFF

J: TRBJ2-7
V: TRBV6-6
D: TRBD2
DNA: TGTGCCAGCAGGTTCGCCCCGGGGGGCGAGCAGTACTTC
CDR3: CASRFAPGGEQYF

J: TRBJ1-1
V: TRBV6-2/TRBV6-3
D: TRBD1
DNA: TGTGCCAGCAGTTACCAGGGACAGTTCGGCACTGAAGCTTTCTTT
CDR3: CASSYQGQFGTEAFF

J: TRBJ2-7
V: TRBV6-5
D: -
DNA: TGTGCCAGCAGCGAGATCTCCTACGAGCAGTACTTC
CDR3: CASSEISYEQYF

J: TRBJ2-7
V: TRBV7-9
D: -
DNA: TGTGCCAGCAGCTTAGGGCTAGCCGGCGACGAGCAGTACTTC
CDR3: CASSLGLAGDEQYF

J: TRBJ1-2
V: TRBV30
D: -
DNA: TGTGCCTGGAGTGTACGCCAGTATGGCTACACCTTC
CDR3: CAWSVRQYGYTF

J: TRBJ2-2
V: TRBV6-5
D: -
DNA: TGTGCCAGCAGGAGGAACACCGGGGAGCTGTTTTTT
CDR3: CASRRNTGELFF

J: TRBJ1-5
V: TRBV19
D: TRBD1
DNA: TGTGCCAGTAGTAAAATCCCCCCGGACAGGCATAATCAGCCCCAGCATTTT
CDR3: CASSKIPPDRHNQPQHF

J: TRBJ1-5
V: TRBV19
D: TRBD1
DNA: TGTGCCAGTAAGTTAAGTGGTTTCAGGGGGCTTGAGCCCCAGCATTTT
CDR3: CASKLSGFRGLEPQHF

J: TRBJ2-2
V: TRBV6-6
D: -
DNA: TGTGCCAGCCTCTGGGGGGGGCGTTTAGCCGGGGAGCTGTTTTTT
CDR3: CASLWGGRLAGELFF

J: TRBJ1-5
V: TRBV3-1/TRBV3-2
D: TRBD1
DNA: TGTGCCAGCAGCCCGACAGGGGTTAGCAATCAGCCCCAGCATTTT
CDR3: CASSPTGVSNQPQHF

J: TRBJ2-7
V: TRBV5-6
D: TRBD1
DNA: TGTGCCAGCAGCGGACAGGGGCACCACGAGCAGTACTTC
CDR3: CASSGQGHHEQYF